This note documents a single TCR beta chain sequence. Antigen specificity is unknown. Primers included in the PCR were 60 Vbeta and 13 Jbeta primers. Some clones are missing from TCRdb's copy, which holds only in-frame ones; the method was immunoSEQ multiplex PCR. The data hold approximately 160,000 clones, with about three quarters observed a single time. These data originate in a study of cytomegalovirus exposure and HLA in healthy donors. On the study more broadly: Tens of millions of unique TCRs from HLA-typed donors made up an early data release. Study-level results: Earlier results showed most TCR beta V segments being productive about 87% or about 30% of the time. Donors belonging to an Asian-associated ancestry cluster reportedly showed fewer N-insertions in productive TCRs than the 666-donor mean, according to what a later analysis found.

Per germline, CDR1 SNHLY and CDR2 FYNNEI. The CDR3 totals 14 residues. The V end lost 6 bases, the J end lost 2 bases, and 11 bases lay between the germline ends. V and J are TRBV2 and TRBJ1-3; D is perhaps TRBD1 (5 bases). The receptor was derived from a woman in her twenties or thirties in good health and CMV-seropositive. Source material: PBMCs. CDR3 nucleotide sequence: TGTGCCAGCAGGGCAGAAGGGGCTGGAAACACCATATATTTT. Translated, it gives CASRAEGAGNTIYF.